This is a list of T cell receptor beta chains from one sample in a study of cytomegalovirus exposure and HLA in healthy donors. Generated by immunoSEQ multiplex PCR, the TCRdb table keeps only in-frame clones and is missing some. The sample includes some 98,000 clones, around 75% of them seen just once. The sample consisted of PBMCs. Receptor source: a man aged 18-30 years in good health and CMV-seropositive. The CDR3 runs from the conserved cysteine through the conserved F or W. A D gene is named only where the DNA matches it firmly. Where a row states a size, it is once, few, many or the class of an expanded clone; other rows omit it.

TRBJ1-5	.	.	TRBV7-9	CASSTGKQGGNQPQHF	TGTGCCAGCAGCACTGGGAAACAGGGTGGCAATCAGCCCCAGCATTTT
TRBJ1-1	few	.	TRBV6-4	CASSSDRLAEAFF	TGTGCCAGCAGTTCTGACCGACTGGCTGAAGCTTTCTTT
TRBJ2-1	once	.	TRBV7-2	CASSLEASRHNEQFF	TGTGCCAGCAGCTTAGAGGCTAGCCGCCACAATGAGCAGTTCTTC
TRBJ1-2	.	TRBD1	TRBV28	CASTPEGTVTKAF	TGTGCCAGCACCCCGGAGGGGACAGTTACGAAGGCCTTC
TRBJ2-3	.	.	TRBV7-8	CASSLRGRVGPDTQYF	TGTGCCAGCAGCTTAAGGGGCAGGGTGGGGCCAGATACGCAGTATTTT
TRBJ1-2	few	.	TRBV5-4	CASSFFTSLYGYTF	TGTGCCAGCAGCTTCTTTACTTCCCTCTATGGCTACACCTTC
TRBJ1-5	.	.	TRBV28	CASTLDSVVLNQPQHF	TGTGCCAGCACCCTCGATAGTGTAGTGCTAAATCAGCCCCAGCATTTT
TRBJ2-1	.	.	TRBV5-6	CASSAYYNEQFF	TGTGCCAGCAGCGCCTATTACAATGAGCAGTTCTTC
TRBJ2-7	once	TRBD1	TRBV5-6	CANLPTGISYEQYF	TGTGCCAATCTTCCGACAGGGATCTCCTACGAGCAGTACTTC
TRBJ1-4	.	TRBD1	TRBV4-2	CASSQLIDRGGEKLFF	TGTGCCAGCAGCCAACTTATCGACAGGGGTGGTGAAAAACTGTTTTTT
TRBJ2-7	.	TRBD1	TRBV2	CASRNFRGPYEQYF	TGTGCCAGCAGGAACTTCAGGGGGCCCTACGAGCAGTACTTC
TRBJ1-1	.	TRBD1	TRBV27	CASSLYPTGFAEAFF	TGTGCCAGCAGTTTATACCCGACAGGGTTCGCTGAAGCTTTCTTT
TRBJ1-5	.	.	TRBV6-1	CASSVTRDQPQHF	TGTGCCAGCAGTGTGACGAGGGATCAGCCCCAGCATTTT
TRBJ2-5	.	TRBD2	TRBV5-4	CASSSKRGEGETQYF	TGTGCCAGCAGCTCCAAGCGGGGGGAAGGAGAGACCCAGTACTTC
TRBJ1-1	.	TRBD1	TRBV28	CASSLSRDRKRNTEAFF	TGTGCCAGCAGTTTATCCCGGGACAGGAAAAGGAACACTGAAGCTTTCTTT
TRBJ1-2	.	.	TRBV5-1	CASSSNSHGYTF	TGCGCCAGCAGCTCTAACAGCCATGGCTACACCTTC
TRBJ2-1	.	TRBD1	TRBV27	CASSLEGAGEQFF	TGTGCCAGCAGTTTAGAGGGGGCGGGTGAGCAGTTCTTC
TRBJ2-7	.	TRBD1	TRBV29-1	CSVGGGVFTYEQYF	TGCAGCGTTGGAGGGGGCGTTTTTACCTACGAGCAGTACTTC
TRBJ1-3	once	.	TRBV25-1	CASSAASGKAGNTIYF	TGTGCCAGCAGTGCCGCCTCAGGGAAGGCTGGAAACACCATATATTTT
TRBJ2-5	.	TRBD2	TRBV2	CASIGGRKTQYF	TGTGCCAGCATCGGCGGGAGGAAGACCCAGTACTTC
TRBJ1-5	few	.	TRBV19	CASSIGTKDQPQHF	TGTGCCAGTAGTATAGGGACAAAAGATCAGCCCCAGCATTTT
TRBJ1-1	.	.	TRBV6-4	CASSDSGGTTEAFF	TGTGCCAGCAGTGACTCTGGAGGGACCACTGAAGCTTTCTTT
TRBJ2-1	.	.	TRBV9	CASSVAGGAEQFF	TGTGCCAGCAGCGTAGCGGGTGGTGCTGAGCAGTTCTTC
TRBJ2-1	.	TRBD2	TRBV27	CASSGGTSGGGEQFF	TGTGCCAGCAGTGGGGGGACTAGCGGGGGGGGTGAGCAGTTCTTC
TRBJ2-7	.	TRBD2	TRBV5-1	CASSLTGGGTYEQYF	TGCGCCAGCAGCTTGACGGGGGGGGGAACCTACGAGCAGTACTTC
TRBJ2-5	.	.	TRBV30	CAWSGWDTQETQYF	TGTGCCTGGAGTGGATGGGACACCCAAGAGACCCAGTACTTC
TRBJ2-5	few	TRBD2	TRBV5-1	CASSLGPAGGQETQYF	TGCGCCAGCAGCTTGGGTCCAGCGGGGGGGCAAGAGACCCAGTACTTC
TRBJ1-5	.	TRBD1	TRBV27	CASSLTGDNQPQHF	TGTGCCAGCAGTTTGACAGGGGACAATCAGCCCCAGCATTTT
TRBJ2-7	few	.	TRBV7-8	CASSTGEGKMAYEQYF	TGTGCCAGCAGCACCGGGGAAGGGAAGATGGCCTACGAGCAGTACTTC
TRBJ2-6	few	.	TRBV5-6	CASSWERVSANVLTF	TGTGCCAGCAGCTGGGAGAGGGTGAGTGCCAACGTCCTGACTTTC
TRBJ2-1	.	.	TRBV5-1	CASSLDRTLPGEQFF	TGCGCCAGCAGCTTGGATCGAACCCTCCCGGGTGAGCAGTTCTTC
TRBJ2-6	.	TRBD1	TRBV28	CASDGQGNSGANVLTF	TGTGCCAGTGACGGACAGGGAAACTCTGGGGCCAACGTCCTGACTTTC
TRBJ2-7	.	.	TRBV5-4	CASSSAGYEQYF	TGTGCCAGCAGCTCGGCGGGCTACGAGCAGTACTTC
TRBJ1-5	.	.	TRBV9	CASSPSARDKYQPQHF	TGTGCCAGCAGCCCATCCGCCCGGGACAAATATCAGCCCCAGCATTTT
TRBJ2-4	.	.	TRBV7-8	CASSLLQTAETLAKNIQYF	TGTGCCAGCAGCTTACTCCAAACAGCCGAGACCTTAGCCAAAAACATTCAGTACTTC
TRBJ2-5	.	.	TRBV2	CASSEQGREETQYF	TGTGCCAGCAGTGAACAGGGCAGGGAAGAGACCCAGTACTTC
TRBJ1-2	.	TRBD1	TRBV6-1	CASSEGQGWVRSGYTF	TGTGCCAGCAGTGAAGGACAGGGATGGGTGCGGTCTGGCTACACCTTC
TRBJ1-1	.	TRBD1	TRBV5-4	CASSLRQGRTEAFF	TGTGCCAGCAGCTTGCGACAGGGACGGACTGAAGCTTTCTTT
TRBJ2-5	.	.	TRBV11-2	CASSPGPQETQYF	TGTGCCAGCAGCCCGGGTCCGCAAGAGACCCAGTACTTC
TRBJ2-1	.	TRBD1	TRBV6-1	CASRGQGVHNEQFF	TGTGCCAGCAGGGGGCAGGGGGTACACAATGAGCAGTTCTTC
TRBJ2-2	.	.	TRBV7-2	CASSLARRAGELFF	TGTGCCAGCAGCTTAGCTCGCAGGGCCGGGGAGCTGTTTTTT
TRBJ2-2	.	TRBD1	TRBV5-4	CASSLGDRNTGELFF	TGTGCCAGCAGCTTGGGGGACAGGAATACCGGGGAGCTGTTTTTT
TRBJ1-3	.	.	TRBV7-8	CASSSTGFGNTIYF	TGTGCCAGCAGCTCGACAGGATTTGGAAACACCATATATTTT
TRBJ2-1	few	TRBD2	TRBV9	CASSASGGSYNEQFF	TGTGCCAGCAGCGCCTCCGGGGGGAGCTACAATGAGCAGTTCTTC
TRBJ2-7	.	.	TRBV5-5	CASSLAKESPSEQYF	TGTGCCAGCAGCTTGGCAAAGGAGTCCCCGAGTGAGCAGTACTTC
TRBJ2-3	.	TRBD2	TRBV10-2	CASMIAGADTQYF	TGCGCCAGCATGATAGCGGGGGCAGATACGCAGTATTTT
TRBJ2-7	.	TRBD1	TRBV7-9	CASGQGPYEQYF	TGTGCCAGCGGACAGGGGCCCTACGAGCAGTACTTC
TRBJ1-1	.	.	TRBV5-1	CASSWDIVSMNTEAFF	TGCGCCAGCAGCTGGGACATAGTATCGATGAACACTGAAGCTTTCTTT
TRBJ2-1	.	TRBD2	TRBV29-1	CSVVGLAGGQGLSSYNEQFF	TGCAGCGTTGTAGGGTTAGCGGGGGGGCAGGGATTAAGCTCCTACAATGAGCAGTTCTTC